The 5 T cell receptor beta chains below all came from one sample that was sequenced in a study of T cell changes during pregnancy in multiple sclerosis. Assay: immunoSEQ multiplex PCR; the TCRdb copy retains only in-frame clones and omits some. This table has tens of thousands of clones, 92% appearing once. This specimen consisted of peripheral blood, obtained in the first trimester of pregnancy. The receptors stem from a female donor with multiple sclerosis, enrolled in a pregnancy study.

This clone was found once. The J gene is TRBJ2-7, the V gene TRBV13, with 8 positions matching TRBD2. Germline trimming cut 2 bases from V and 0 bases from J; bases unmatched to any gene: 6. The CDR3 extends over 16 amino acids. Germline assignment: CDR1 PRHDT and CDR2 FYEKMQ (reference sequence). The DNA for the CDR3 is TGTGCCAGCAGCTTAAGGGGTAGCGGGACCTCCTACGAGCAGTACTTC. As protein: CASSLRGSGTSYEQYF.

The genes are TRBV15 and TRBJ1-5; the match to TRBD1 covers 10 bases. The CDR3 runs 15 residues. Germline V lookup: CDR1 LNHNV, CDR2 YYDKDF (reference sequence). V was clipped by 3 bases and J by 4 bases; unmatched bases: 3. CDR3 in amino acids: CATSRGQGSNQPQHF. The CDR3 bases are TGTGCCACCAGCAGGGGACAGGGGAGTAATCAGCCCCAGCATTTT.

The V and J genes are TRBV29-1 and TRBJ2-7; D might be TRBD2 (6 bases). V lost 4 bases, J lost 0 bases, and 7 bases lay in between. The CDR3 is 12 amino acids. CDR1 is SQVTM and CDR2 is ANQGSEA in the germline V gene. The DNA for the CDR3 is TGCAGCGTTGGGGGACTCTCCTACGAGCAGTACTTC. Its protein product is CSVGGLSYEQYF.

The rearrangement links TRBV5-4 to TRBJ1-3; TRBD1 matches at 7 bases. CDR1 is SGHNT and CDR2 is YYREEE in the germline V gene (reference sequence). This CDR3 spans 15 amino acids. With V trimmed by 5 bases and J by 2 bases, 7 bases remained unmatched. The CDR3 coding sequence is TGTGCCAGCAGTCTACAGGGGCCACCTGGAAACACCATATATTTT. This sequence encodes CASSLQGPPGNTIYF.

The chain links TRBV11-2 to TRBJ2-1, with 8 bases identical to TRBD2. Trimming at V came to 7 bases and at J to 2 bases, leaving 7 bases not matched to a gene. The CDR3 extends over 15 amino acids. Germline V CDR1 and CDR2: SGHAT, FQNNGV. The CDR3 nucleotides are TGTGCCAGCACAACTAGCGGAGGTCCCTACAATGAGCAGTTCTTC. Encoded protein: CASTTSGGPYNEQFF.